Following are 23 T cell receptor beta chains from one sample sequenced in a study of metastatic and nonmetastatic thyroid tumors. No patient received treatment before thyroid surgery. TCRdb re-called the PCR reads through MiXCR. The profile covers about 27,000 clones, with approximately 17% appearing a single time and roughly 6.1% taken by the ten largest. The sample consisted of blood. The receptors were gathered from a male donor with papillary thyroid cancer or a benign thyroid nodule (not recorded which). Some clones in this sample may be carry-over from other donors' samples.

The sample holds a few counts of this clone. Relative to the germline gene, one junction end is altered; a read error may explain this. CDR3 protein: CASKGLAEKAYEKYF. The CDR3 coding sequence is TGTGCCAGCAAGGGACTAGCGGAGAAAGCCTACGAGAAGTACTTC. The chain joins TRBV27 to TRBJ2-7; 11 positions agree with TRBD2. The germline gives CDR1 MNHEY, CDR2 SMNVEV (reference sequence). The CDR3 is made up of 15 amino acids.

This clone was counted ten times or more. V is TRBV15 and J is TRBJ2-7; D is possibly TRBD1 (5 bases). Deletions cut 1 base from V and 6 bases from J, with 13 bases between. CDR3 length: 14 residues. Germline V lookup: CDR1 LNHNV, CDR2 YYDKDF (reference sequence). This CDR3 is CATSRVRVSAEQYF. CDR3 nucleotide sequence: TGTGCCACCAGCAGAGTCAGGGTGTCCGCCGAGCAGTACTTC. Full variable domain (missing parts from reference TRBV15 and TRBJ2-7): DAMVIQNPRYQVTQFGKPVTLSCSQTLNHNVMYWYQQKSSQAPKLLFHYYDKDFNNEADTPDNFQSRRPNTSFCFLDIRSPGLGDTAMYLCATSRVRVSAEQYFGPGTRLTVT.

Only a few counts were recorded for this clone. This sample includes further DNA sequences coding for the same CDR3. The chain couples TRBV20-1 to TRBJ2-7; either TRBD1 or TRBD2 may supply D (6 bases each). The CDR3 consists of 14 residues. CDR1 is DFQATT and CDR2 is SNEGSKA in the germline V gene (reference sequence). Trimming shortened V by 5 bases and J by 2 bases, and 16 bases separated the two germline ends. This chain's CDR3 is CSAGGRGAAYEQYF. The CDR3 region has the DNA TGCAGTGCTGGGGGGCGGGGTGCTGCCTACGAGCAGTACTTC.

This clone occurred many times. This chain links TRBV7-6 with TRBJ2-7; tentatively, D is TRBD2 (5 bases). Trimming left V 5 bases short and J 1 base short, with 12 bases between. Germline V gene data show CDR1 as SGHVS and CDR2 as FNYEAQ. The CDR3 extends over 14 amino acids. CDR3 in amino acids: CASSTHGKSYEQYF. In DNA form, the CDR3 reads TGTGCCAGCAGCACCCACGGGAAGTCCTACGAGCAGTACTTC. Full variable domain (remainder filled in from reference TRBV7-6 and TRBJ2-7): GAGVSQSPRYKVTKRGQDVALRCDPISGHVSLYWYRQALGQGPEFLTYFNYEAQQDKSGLPNDRFSAERPEGSISTLTIQRTEQRDSAMYRCASSTHGKSYEQYFGPGTRLTVT.

The chain carries TRBV7-2 and TRBJ2-7; D may match TRBD1 or TRBD2 (5 bases each). Trimming shortened V by 10 bases and J by 6 bases, and 16 bases separated the two germline ends. The germline V gene has CDR1 SGHTA and CDR2 FQGNSA. The CDR3 extends over 12 amino acids. The CDR3 DNA reads as TGTGCCATCATCTTTGGGGGAGCCGAGCAGTACTTC. Encoded protein: CAIIFGGAEQYF.

This clone appeared many times. This chain joins TRBV5-6 and TRBJ1-1, with 8 bases identical to TRBD1. Germline V gene sequence: CDR1 SGHDT, CDR2 YYEEEE. The CDR3 covers 14 residues. The junction had 7 bases not matched to a gene; V was cut back by 5 bases and J by 4 bases. CDR3 coding DNA: TGTGCCAGCAGGTCCGGGACAGGAGGCACTGAAGCTTTCTTT. Translated: CASRSGTGGTEAFF.

The V and J genes are TRBV28 and TRBJ2-1; D remains unclear. CDR3 length equals 11 residues. Per the germline V gene, CDR1 is MDHEN and CDR2 is SYDVKM. Trimming pared 3 bases from V and 8 bases from J, leaving 5 bases between. CDR3 DNA: TGTGCCAGCAGTTTGGTGGATGAGCAGTTCTTC. Its protein is CASSLVDEQFF.

There are many counts of this clone. V is TRBV5-1 and J is TRBJ1-1; the D is unclear. This CDR3 comprises 15 residues. CDR1 is SGHRS and CDR2 is YFSETQ in the germline V gene. Trimming stripped 1 base from V and 1 base from J, with 11 bases between. The CDR3 sequence: CASSLIYGQNTEAFF. In DNA, the CDR3 is TGCGCCAGCAGCTTGATTTACGGCCAGAACACTGAAGCTTTCTTT.

This clone was observed many times. This chain joins TRBV20-1 and TRBJ1-4; 7 positions match TRBD1. Germline CDR1 and CDR2: DFQATT and SNEGSKA (reference sequence). This CDR3 is 16 amino acids long. V was pared by 6 bases and J by 0 bases, with 10 bases of the junction left unmatched. The CDR3 is CSAGQVSEATNEKLFF. The CDR3 coding sequence is TGCAGTGCCGGACAGGTTTCGGAAGCAACTAATGAAAAACTGTTTTTT.

The CDR3 sequence: CSARDPAANSYEQYF. The DNA of the CDR3 is TGCAGTGCTAGAGATCCCGCAGCTAACTCCTACGAGCAGTACTTC. V gene TRBV20-1 combines with J gene TRBJ2-7; D unclear. Looked up from germline, CDR1 is DFQATT and CDR2 is SNEGSKA (reference sequence). This CDR3 comprises 15 residues. V dropped 0 bases and J dropped 0 bases, with 12 bases sitting between them.

This clone is termed medium-sized. This chain uses TRBV28 with TRBJ2-7, with D perhaps being TRBD1 or TRBD2 (5 bases each). The CDR3 has 12 amino acids. Looked up from germline, CDR1 is MDHEN and CDR2 is SYDVKM. Trimming removed 6 bases at V and 9 bases at J, with 15 bases between. The CDR3 coding sequence is TGTGCCAGCAGCTTCGGGGACCTCGGGCAGTACTTC. This codes for CASSFGDLGQYF.

Many counts were recorded for this clone. The sample holds other DNA sequences that translate to the same CDR3. This rearrangement joins TRBV14 to TRBJ1-1, with unresolved D. The CDR3 consists of 13 residues. Germline assignment: CDR1 SGHDN and CDR2 FVKESK. Trimming left V 0 bases short and J 9 bases short, with 11 bases between. The CDR3 spells CASSQDRPGKAFF. The CDR3 DNA is TGTGCCAGCAGCCAAGATAGACCGGGGAAAGCTTTCTTT.

This clone was detected many times. This chain connects TRBV5-1 to TRBJ2-1, with 11 bases that match TRBD2. V shed 3 bases and J 6 bases; nucleotides not matched to a gene: 5. The V gene's germline CDR1 is SGHRS and CDR2 YFSETQ. CDR3 length: 15 amino acids. CDR3 bases: TGCGCCAGCAGCTCTCTAGCGGGAGGCAGCAATGAGCAGTTCTTC. Protein: CASSSLAGGSNEQFF.

This clone was observed many times. This sequence joins TRBV28 and TRBJ2-7; D is uncertain. The CDR3 contains 14 residues. V was clipped by 5 bases and J by 3 bases, with 14 bases between them. The germline V gene has CDR1 MDHEN and CDR2 SYDVKM. CDR3 loop: CASSRPAGNYEQYF. DNA for the CDR3: TGTGCCAGCAGTAGGCCGGCAGGCAACTACGAGCAGTACTTC.

This clone was counted ten times or more. The genes are TRBV5-1 and TRBJ1-2; TRBD1 matches at 7 bases. CDR1 and CDR2 (germline): SGHRS, YFSETQ. The V segment lost 0 bases and the J segment 2 bases; nucleotides outside the gene matches: 1. CDR3 length equals 14 residues. This chain's CDR3 is CASSLGQGNYGYTF. The CDR3 region has the DNA TGCGCCAGCAGCTTGGGACAGGGAAACTATGGCTACACCTTC.

This clone has ten or more counts. The chain couples TRBV6-2 or TRBV6-3 to TRBJ2-7; TRBD1 matches 9 bases. CDR1 and CDR2 from the germline V gene are MNHEY and SVGEGT. The CDR3 covers 16 residues. With V trimmed by 5 bases and J by 6 bases, 14 bases remained unmatched. The CDR3 DNA reads TGTGCCAGCAGTCTCAGGACAGGGGTCTCCCGTCGCGAGCAGTACTTC. Its protein is CASSLRTGVSRREQYF.

The rearrangement links TRBV5-6 to TRBJ2-7; D is ambiguous. This CDR3 region has 13 residues. The germline V gene has CDR1 SGHDT and CDR2 YYEEEE. Trimming left V 6 bases short and J 0 bases short, with 10 bases between. The DNA for the CDR3 is TGTGCCAGCACCGACTGGAGCTCCTACGAGCAGTACTTC. Its protein product is CASTDWSSYEQYF.

This clone was seen at least ten times. This sequence joins TRBV5-1 and TRBJ2-7; 12 nucleotides align to TRBD2. This CDR3 spans 14 amino acids. Germline V gene data show CDR1 as SGHRS and CDR2 as YFSETQ. The ends lost 3 bases at V and 5 bases at J; junction bases unmatched: 3. CDR3 nucleotide sequence: TGCGCCAGCAGCTGGACTAGCGGGGCCCACGAGCAGTACTTC. Amino acids: CASSWTSGAHEQYF. Full variable domain (outside the CDR3, taken from reference TRBV5-1 and TRBJ2-7): KAGVTQTPRYLIKTRGQQVTLSCSPISGHRSVSWYQQTPGQGLQFLFEYFSETQRNKGNFPGRFSGRQFSNSRSEMNVSTLELGDSALYLCASSWTSGAHEQYFGPGTRLTVT.

The chain recombines TRBV27 with TRBJ2-5; TRBD2 agrees at 9 bases. The germline V gene has CDR1 MNHEY and CDR2 SMNVEV (reference sequence). This CDR3 contains 13 residues. With V trimmed by 4 bases and J by 5 bases, 2 bases remained unmatched. CDR3 DNA sequence: TGTGCCAGCAGTTCGGCGGGGGGGGAGACCCAGTACTTC. Its translation is CASSSAGGETQYF.

This clone occurred many times. This chain joins TRBV12-3 or TRBV12-4 and TRBJ1-5; 8 bases agree with TRBD1. V dropped 5 bases and J dropped 2; count of bases not matched to a gene: 5. CDR3 size: 15 residues. Here the CDR3 reads CASSTDRAGNQPQHF. The CDR3 DNA sequence: TGTGCCAGCAGTACGGACAGGGCTGGCAATCAGCCCCAGCATTTT.

This clone was recorded many times. This chain uses TRBV2 with TRBJ2-5; no clear D gene. V was clipped by 3 bases and J by 6 bases, with 17 bases between them. The germline V gene encodes CDR1 SNHLY and CDR2 FYNNEI. The CDR3 spans 15 residues. The CDR3 loop is CASSESRSLGKTQYF. The CDR3 nucleotides are TGTGCCAGCAGTGAGTCCAGGTCTCTGGGGAAGACCCAGTACTTC.

This clone was counted many times. The chain uses TRBV28 and TRBJ1-2; D ambiguous. With 6 bases removed from V and 7 bases from J, the gap between germline ends came to 15 bases. Germline V gene lookup returns CDR1 MDHEN and CDR2 SYDVKM. The CDR3 covers 13 residues. The CDR3 is CASSLDWASGYTF. DNA of the CDR3: TGTGCCAGCAGCTTAGACTGGGCCTCTGGCTACACCTTC.

As for this clone: A much larger clone differs from this one at a single base, so this may be a read error. The rearrangement uses TRBV11-2 and TRBJ2-4, with D maybe TRBD1 (5 bases). From germline, CDR1 is SGHAT and CDR2 FQNNGV. The CDR3 totals 15 residues. V was trimmed by 0 bases and J by 9 bases, leaving 15 bases between them. As DNA, the CDR3 is TGTGCCAGCAGCTTAGATGTCGCAGGGTCTGGCATTCAGTACTTC. It yields the protein CASSLDVAGSGIQYF.